This T cell receptor beta chain was identified in a study of persistence of HIV-infected CD4 T cells. On the study more broadly: A larger, less memory-rich fraction responded to anti-CD3/anti-CD28 beads than to antigen.

The immunoSEQ assay was version 4, run in survey mode. Only in-frame clones appear in the TCRdb table, and some are missing; sequencing was by immunoSEQ multiplex PCR. This repertoire shows 35,000 to 50,000 clones, 90% to 95% found once; its top ten account for under 2%. Nonspecific anti-CD3/anti-CD28 bead stimulation represents the broad CD4+ T cell repertoire. Sorting of responding CD4+ T cells relied on upregulated CD40 ligand together with CD69. Anti-CD28/CD49d costimulation, CD40-blocking antibody and enfuvirtide were given to CD8-depleted PBMCs for roughly 20 hours. About this clone itself: What it binds is unknown.

Trimming removed 5 bases from V and 0 bases from J, with 13 bases in between. This CDR3 contains 16 residues. Germline loops: CDR1 KGHSH, CDR2 LQKENI. Overall study results and limits: TCRbeta richness was lower in CMV- and Gag-responding cells than in anti-CD3/anti-CD28-responding cells. Antigen-responding cells were enriched for degenerate expanded CDR3beta sequences.

This sample comprised CD4+ T cells sorted from PBMCs after approximately 20-hour stimulation, obtained from a patient who received antiretroviral therapy. The rearrangement links TRBV18 to TRBJ2-2, with TRBD1 as a possible D gene (6 bases). The sequence was obtained from an adult man with HIV who was CMV-seropositive. The CDR3 sequence: CASSSRQATNTGELFF. CDR3 coding DNA: TGTGCCAGCTCATCCCGACAGGCCACGAACACCGGGGAGCTGTTTTTT.